The source of this T cell receptor (beta chain) is a study of cytomegalovirus exposure and HLA in healthy donors. Whole-study results and caveats: The number of N-insertions in an Asian-associated ancestry cluster was reportedly below the roughly 700-donor mean in a later analysis.

V gave up 2 bases and J gave up 5 bases, with 12 bases separating them. There are 13 residues in the CDR3. CDR1 is SQVTM and CDR2 is ANQGSEA in the germline V gene. On this clone: Its specificity is not known.

The PCR had 60 Vbeta and 13 Jbeta primers. The table came from immunoSEQ multiplex PCR; TCRdb's copy has only in-frame clones and leaves some out. The sample records about 250,000 clones, around 65% being singletons. This cohort consisted of healthy bone marrow donors. Whereas donors were nominally healthy upon sampling, unrecorded immune exposures were probable. This chain uses TRBV29-1 with TRBJ2-5; D perhaps matches TRBD1 (5 bases). Sequenced: PBMCs. The sequence derives from a female donor in good health and CMV-seronegative. CDR3 region: CSVERPGLETQYF. The CDR3 DNA reads TGCAGCGTTGAAAGGCCAGGGTTGGAGACCCAGTACTTC.